The rows below give T cell receptor beta chains drawn from one sample of a study of blood T cell repertoires in COVID-19. TCRdb keeps only in-frame clones here, not all; method: immunoSEQ multiplex PCR. The sample shows about 130,000 clones, about 87% of them seen only once. The source material was peripheral blood. The receptor set was obtained from a man in his fifties or sixties with acute or convalescent COVID-19. The CDR3 runs from the conserved cysteine through the conserved F or W. Fields, in order: V gene, J gene, clone size, D gene, CDR3 DNA, CDR3 protein. D genes are given only for firm matches. The size entry is marked missing in some rows and otherwise reads once, few, many or a size class.

>TRBV30|TRBJ1-2|NA|TRBD1
TGTGCCTGGAGTGTACGCTCAGGGGGCTACTATGGCTACACCTTC
CAWSVRSGGYYGYTF
>TRBV5-6|TRBJ2-1|NA|TRBD1
TGTGCCAGCAGCTTAGGACAGGGGAAGTGGAATGAGCAGTTCTTC
CASSLGQGKWNEQFF
>TRBV29-1|TRBJ1-3|NA|TRBD1
TGCAGCGTTGTCCTGGGACAGCCATTCTCTGGAAACACCATATATTTT
CSVVLGQPFSGNTIYF
>TRBV7-9|TRBJ2-5|few|TRBD2
TGTGCCAGCGCCCCGAACATCTTCCCGGGGGGTGAAGAGACCCAGTACTTC
CASAPNIFPGGEETQYF
>TRBV5-4|TRBJ1-2|NA|NA
TGTGCCAGCAGCCCGGCCGGGGGTACAGACTATGGCTACACCTTC
CASSPAGGTDYGYTF
>TRBV19|TRBJ2-7|NA|TRBD2
TGTGCCAGTAGTCTTCGCAGCGGGAGCGCCTACGAGCAGTACTTC
CASSLRSGSAYEQYF
>TRBV2|TRBJ1-2|NA|TRBD1
TGTGCCAGCAGTAGACAGGGCGACTACACCTTC
CASSRQGDYTF
>TRBV5-4|TRBJ2-4|once|NA
TGTGCCAGCGGCTCCCGGAAGCAGGGCGGTTCAGCCAAAAACATTCAGTACTTC
CASGSRKQGGSAKNIQYF
>TRBV19|TRBJ1-1|NA|NA
TGTGCCAGTAGCCCTGGGAGAGGACGCACTGAAGCTTTCTTT
CASSPGRGRTEAFF
>TRBV28|TRBJ2-4|NA|TRBD1
TGTGCCAGCAGAGACAGGGTCTCGGGCATTCAGTACTTC
CASRDRVSGIQYF
>TRBV25-1|TRBJ1-1|NA|TRBD1
TGTGCCAGCAGTGAAAGGGGGGACAGGAACACTGAAGCTTTCTTT
CASSERGDRNTEAFF